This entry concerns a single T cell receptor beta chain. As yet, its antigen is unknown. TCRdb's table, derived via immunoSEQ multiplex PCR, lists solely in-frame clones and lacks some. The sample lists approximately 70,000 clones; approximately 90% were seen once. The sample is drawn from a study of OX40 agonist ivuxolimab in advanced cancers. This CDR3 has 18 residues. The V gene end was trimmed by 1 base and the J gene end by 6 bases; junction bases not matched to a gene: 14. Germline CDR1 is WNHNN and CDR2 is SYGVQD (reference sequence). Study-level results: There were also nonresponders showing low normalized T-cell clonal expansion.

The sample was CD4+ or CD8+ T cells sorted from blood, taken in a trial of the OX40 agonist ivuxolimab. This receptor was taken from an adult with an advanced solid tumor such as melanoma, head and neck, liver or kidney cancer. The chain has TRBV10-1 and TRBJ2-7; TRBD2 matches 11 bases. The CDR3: CASSEFDLAGGGGSEQYF. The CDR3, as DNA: TGCGCCAGCAGTGAGTTCGATCTAGCGGGAGGAGGTGGTTCCGAGCAGTACTTC.